Listed below are T cell receptor beta chains from one sample, sequenced in a study of blood T cell repertoires in COVID-19. Sequencing was performed with immunoSEQ multiplex PCR; in TCRdb, only in-frame clones are kept and a portion is missing. The table shows 190,000 or so clones, with 90% occurring only once. Sequenced sample: PBMCs or T cells enriched from blood (not recorded which). The receptors come from a man aged 30-40 years who had recovered from COVID-19. CDR3s include the opening cysteine and the closing phenylalanine or tryptophan. Each record gives: J gene, clone size, CDR3 length, D gene, V gene, CDR3 protein, CDR3 DNA. D genes are given only for firm matches. Not every row has a clone size; where given, it reads once, few, many or a size class.

J gene: TRBJ2-4; clone size: .; CDR3 length: 15; D gene: TRBD1; V gene: TRBV6-2/TRBV6-3; CDR3 protein: CASSPRTGQLNIQYF; CDR3 DNA: TGTGCCAGCAGTCCAAGGACAGGGCAACTAAACATTCAGTACTTC
J gene: TRBJ2-3; clone size: .; CDR3 length: 16; D gene: TRBD1; V gene: TRBV19; CDR3 protein: CASSIKDRGSTDTQYF; CDR3 DNA: TGTGCCAGTAGTATTAAGGACAGGGGAAGCACAGATACGCAGTATTTT
J gene: TRBJ1-1; clone size: .; CDR3 length: 15; D gene: TRBD1; V gene: TRBV5-1; CDR3 protein: CASSLAGTGASEAFF; CDR3 DNA: TGCGCCAGCAGCTTGGCCGGGACAGGGGCCTCTGAAGCTTTCTTT
J gene: TRBJ2-2; clone size: .; CDR3 length: 16; D gene: TRBD1; V gene: TRBV19; CDR3 protein: CASSISATGFTGELFF; CDR3 DNA: TGTGCCAGTAGTATAAGCGCGACAGGGTTCACCGGGGAGCTGTTTTTT
J gene: TRBJ2-1; clone size: once; CDR3 length: 15; D gene: TRBD2; V gene: TRBV7-9; CDR3 protein: CASSRGTSGSDEQFF; CDR3 DNA: TGTGCCAGCAGCCGCGGGACTAGCGGGAGTGATGAGCAGTTCTTC
J gene: TRBJ1-2; clone size: .; CDR3 length: 14; D gene: .; V gene: TRBV3-1/TRBV3-2; CDR3 protein: CASSQEGANYGYTF; CDR3 DNA: TGTGCCAGCAGCCAAGAAGGGGCTAACTATGGCTACACCTTC
J gene: TRBJ2-1; clone size: .; CDR3 length: 15; D gene: TRBD2; V gene: TRBV7-2; CDR3 protein: CASSSRTSALGEQFF; CDR3 DNA: TGTGCCAGCAGCTCCCGGACTAGCGCCCTAGGTGAGCAGTTCTTC
J gene: TRBJ2-1; clone size: .; CDR3 length: 15; D gene: TRBD1; V gene: TRBV5-5; CDR3 protein: CASSLEQGFLNEQFF; CDR3 DNA: TGTGCCAGCAGCTTGGAACAGGGGTTCCTAAATGAGCAGTTCTTC
J gene: TRBJ2-7; clone size: .; CDR3 length: 14; D gene: .; V gene: TRBV6-1; CDR3 protein: CASSESWGRREQYF; CDR3 DNA: TGTGCCAGCAGTGAATCTTGGGGGCGCAGGGAGCAGTACTTC
J gene: TRBJ2-3; clone size: .; CDR3 length: 13; D gene: .; V gene: TRBV4-1; CDR3 protein: CASKASFTDTQYF; CDR3 DNA: TGCGCCAGCAAAGCGTCTTTCACAGATACGCAGTATTTT
J gene: TRBJ2-7; clone size: .; CDR3 length: 13; D gene: .; V gene: TRBV27; CDR3 protein: CASSLRQAYEQYF; CDR3 DNA: TGTGCCAGCAGTTTAAGACAGGCCTACGAGCAGTACTTC
J gene: TRBJ2-5; clone size: .; CDR3 length: 14; D gene: .; V gene: TRBV5-1; CDR3 protein: CASSLSSGLETQYF; CDR3 DNA: TGCGCCAGCAGCTTGTCGTCGGGATTGGAGACCCAGTACTTC
J gene: TRBJ2-3; clone size: .; CDR3 length: 15; D gene: .; V gene: TRBV3-1/TRBV3-2; CDR3 protein: CASSQERGRTDTQYF; CDR3 DNA: TGTGCCAGCAGCCAAGAACGGGGGAGAACAGATACGCAGTATTTT
J gene: TRBJ1-6; clone size: .; CDR3 length: 17; D gene: TRBD1; V gene: TRBV25-1; CDR3 protein: CASRSTDTGGRNSPLHF; CDR3 DNA: TGTGCCAGCAGATCCACGGACACAGGGGGCCGTAATTCACCCCTCCACTTT
J gene: TRBJ1-6; clone size: .; CDR3 length: 16; D gene: .; V gene: TRBV9; CDR3 protein: CASSPHMGTTNSPLHF; CDR3 DNA: TGTGCCAGCAGCCCCCACATGGGCACGACAAATTCACCCCTCCACTTT
J gene: TRBJ2-4; clone size: .; CDR3 length: 16; D gene: TRBD1; V gene: TRBV28; CDR3 protein: CASRTYRGPKGNIQYF; CDR3 DNA: TGTGCCAGCAGGACCTACAGGGGGCCCAAGGGGAACATTCAGTACTTC
J gene: TRBJ2-1; clone size: .; CDR3 length: 15; D gene: TRBD2; V gene: TRBV11-2; CDR3 protein: CASSPLAGGPDEQFF; CDR3 DNA: TGTGCCAGCAGCCCGCTAGCGGGAGGGCCGGATGAGCAGTTCTTC
J gene: TRBJ1-5; clone size: .; CDR3 length: 13; D gene: .; V gene: TRBV6-1; CDR3 protein: CASSEQGNQPQHF; CDR3 DNA: TGTGCCAGCAGTGAACAGGGCAATCAGCCCCAGCATTTT
J gene: TRBJ2-5; clone size: .; CDR3 length: 15; D gene: TRBD1; V gene: TRBV5-4; CDR3 protein: CASSRGGTGVETQYF; CDR3 DNA: TGTGCCAGCAGCAGAGGTGGGACAGGGGTAGAGACCCAGTACTTC
J gene: TRBJ2-2; clone size: .; CDR3 length: 17; D gene: TRBD2; V gene: TRBV7-2; CDR3 protein: CASSLGYLAGYTGELFF; CDR3 DNA: TGTGCCAGCAGCTTAGGGTATCTAGCGGGGTACACCGGGGAGCTGTTTTTT
J gene: TRBJ2-2; clone size: .; CDR3 length: 19; D gene: TRBD1; V gene: TRBV13; CDR3 protein: CASSFVVTGQGSGTGELFF; CDR3 DNA: TGTGCCAGCAGCTTTGTGGTGACGGGACAGGGGTCAGGTACCGGGGAGCTGTTTTTT
J gene: TRBJ1-2; clone size: .; CDR3 length: 13; D gene: TRBD1; V gene: TRBV6-5; CDR3 protein: CASSLTGDYGYTF; CDR3 DNA: TGTGCCAGCTCCCTGACAGGGGACTATGGCTACACCTTC
J gene: TRBJ1-2; clone size: .; CDR3 length: 17; D gene: TRBD1; V gene: TRBV6-2/TRBV6-3; CDR3 protein: CASSPDRGRPKDYGYTF; CDR3 DNA: TGTGCCAGCAGTCCGGACAGGGGGCGCCCAAAAGACTATGGCTACACCTTC
J gene: TRBJ2-3; clone size: .; CDR3 length: 14; D gene: .; V gene: TRBV11-1; CDR3 protein: CASSPDSNTDTQYF; CDR3 DNA: TGTGCCAGCAGCCCAGACAGTAACACAGATACGCAGTATTTT
J gene: TRBJ2-3; clone size: .; CDR3 length: 14; D gene: TRBD2; V gene: TRBV6-5; CDR3 protein: CASRLAGSTDTQYF; CDR3 DNA: TGTGCCAGCCGATTAGCGGGGAGCACAGATACGCAGTATTTT
J gene: TRBJ2-3; clone size: .; CDR3 length: 15; D gene: .; V gene: TRBV27; CDR3 protein: CASSSTRTATDTQYF; CDR3 DNA: TGTGCCAGCAGTTCAACGAGGACAGCGACAGATACGCAGTATTTT
J gene: TRBJ2-5; clone size: .; CDR3 length: 14; D gene: TRBD1; V gene: TRBV4-3; CDR3 protein: CASSQDTGVETQYF; CDR3 DNA: TGCGCCAGCAGCCAAGATACAGGGGTGGAGACCCAGTACTTC
J gene: TRBJ1-5; clone size: .; CDR3 length: 16; D gene: .; V gene: TRBV27; CDR3 protein: CASSPWAGSEDQPQHF; CDR3 DNA: TGTGCCAGCAGCCCCTGGGCAGGGTCTGAAGATCAGCCCCAGCATTTT